The 23 T cell receptor beta chains below come from one sample, sequenced in a study of shared clonotypes between healthy human individuals. Some clones are missing from TCRdb's copy, which holds only in-frame ones; the method was immunoSEQ multiplex PCR. This table has 550,000 to 700,000 clones, more than 70% appearing once. Sample: memory CD4+ T cells sorted from blood. Regarding subset: CD45RA-negative fraction. The origin of the receptors is a woman in her 30s in good health.

J is TRBJ2-1 and V is TRBV6-1; D not certain. The V end lost 4 bases, the J end lost 8 bases, and 12 bases lay between the germline ends. Looked up from germline, CDR1 is MNHNS and CDR2 is SASEGT. CDR3 length: 13 amino acids. CDR3 in amino acids: CASSGYVAYEQFF. CDR3 nucleotide sequence: TGTGCCAGCAGTGGCTACGTAGCCTATGAGCAGTTCTTC.

For this clone: Other DNA sequences in the sample encode the same CDR3. The CDR3 loop reads CASSLVGDTQYF. Written as DNA, the CDR3 is TGTGCCAGCAGCTTAGTTGGAGATACGCAGTATTTT. The rearrangement joins TRBV11-2 to TRBJ2-3; D unresolved. The V and J ends lost 1 base and 5 bases respectively, with 4 bases between them. Germline values: CDR1 SGHAT, CDR2 FQNNGV. There are 12 residues in the CDR3.

The V gene is TRBV7-2, the J gene TRBJ2-7, with unresolved D. This CDR3 has 9 residues. V shed 5 bases and J shed 10 bases, with 6 bases lying between them. Germline-derived CDR1 and CDR2 are SGHTA and FQGNSA. CDR3 sequence: CASSPSQYF. The CDR3 coding sequence is TGTGCCAGCAGCCCTTCCCAGTACTTC.

The rearrangement joins TRBV6-1 to TRBJ2-1; tentatively, D is TRBD2 (5 bases). Germline CDR1 is MNHNS and CDR2 is SASEGT. There are 15 residues in the CDR3. V lost 6 bases, J lost 9 bases, and 21 bases lay in between. The CDR3 sequence is CASRPLFEGIGEQFF. Written as DNA, the CDR3 is TGTGCCAGCAGACCTCTTTTCGAGGGTATCGGTGAGCAGTTCTTC.

V gene TRBV4-1 combines with J gene TRBJ1-4, with a tentative D call TRBD1 (5 bases). There are 17 residues in the CDR3. V lost 0 bases and J lost 8, with 19 bases in between. The germline CDR1 and CDR2 sequences are MGHRA and YSYEKL. CDR3 amino acids: CASSQDQGGPGREKLFF. The CDR3 DNA reads as TGCGCCAGCAGCCAAGATCAGGGTGGCCCAGGAAGGGAAAAACTGTTTTTT.

This clone was observed once. V gene TRBV5-1 combines with J gene TRBJ1-3; D perhaps matches TRBD1 (5 bases). There are 13 residues in the CDR3. Germline V gene data show CDR1 as SGHRS and CDR2 as YFSETQ. The germline V and J ends were trimmed by 4 bases and 2 bases, with 7 bases remaining between them. CDR3 sequence (DNA): TGCGCCAGCAGCCCGGACACTGGAAACACCATATATTTT. It is translated as CASSPDTGNTIYF. Full variable domain (outside the CDR3, taken from reference TRBV5-1 and TRBJ1-3): KAGVTQTPRYLIKTRGQQVTLSCSPISGHRSVSWYQQTPGQGLQFLFEYFSETQRNKGNFPGRFSGRQFSNSRSEMNVSTLELGDSALYLCASSPDTGNTIYFGEGSWLTVV.

Notes on this clone: The sample contains more than one DNA sequence encoding this CDR3. V usage is TRBV11-3 and J usage is TRBJ2-7; no firm D call. The V end was cut by 5 bases, the J end by 2 bases, with 7 bases between. The CDR3 length is 12 residues. Germline CDR1 reads SGHNT; CDR2 reads YENEEA. The CDR3 bases are TGTGCCAGCAGCCGAACGCCCTACGAGCAGTACTTC. It specifies CASSRTPYEQYF.

This clone showed up just a few times. The chain employs TRBV7-2 and TRBJ2-7, with TRBD1 matching 7 bases. CDR3 length equals 15 residues. With V trimmed by 2 bases and J by 2 bases, 6 bases remained unmatched. Germline V gene lookup returns CDR1 SGHTA and CDR2 FQGNSA. In DNA, the CDR3 is TGTGCCAGCAGCTTACTAGGACAGGTTCCCTACGAGCAGTACTTC. It is translated as CASSLLGQVPYEQYF.

This clone showed up just once. The CDR3 nucleotides read TGCGCCAGCAGCTTTGGGTCTTCGACTGAAGCTTTCTTT. Translated: CASSFGSSTEAFF. This chain joins TRBV5-1 and TRBJ1-1; no definite D call. The CDR3 extends over 13 amino acids. The germline CDR1 and CDR2 sequences are SGHRS and YFSETQ. The V end lost 2 bases, the J end lost 5 bases, and 10 bases lay between the germline ends.

The V and J genes are TRBV19 and TRBJ2-5; possible D gene TRBD2, 5 bases. CDR1 and CDR2 from the germline V gene are LNHDA and SQIVND (reference sequence). Trimming cost V 5 bases and J 7 bases, with 17 bases left between them. The CDR3 has 14 residues. The CDR3 coding sequence is TGTGCCAGTAGTCCCGGACTGGAAATGGGGACCCAGTACTTC. It codes for CASSPGLEMGTQYF.

The gene calls are TRBV5-1 and TRBJ2-3; D uncertain. V lost 9 bases and J 2 bases, leaving 16 bases between the germline ends. This CDR3 is 14 amino acids long. Looked up from germline, CDR1 is SGHRS and CDR2 is YFSETQ. The CDR3 coding sequence is TGCGCCACCACACACACGGCCCCCACAGATACGCAGTATTTT. It yields the protein CATTHTAPTDTQYF.

This clone has a handful of counts. This sequence joins TRBV5-1 and TRBJ2-5, with a tentative D call TRBD1 (5 bases). V was clipped by 0 bases and J by 4 bases, with 10 bases between them. CDR3 length: 14 amino acids. Germline-derived CDR1 and CDR2 are SGHRS and YFSETQ. The DNA for the CDR3 is TGCGCCAGCAGCTTGGAAGGGGAAACAGAGACCCAGTACTTC. It encodes CASSLEGETETQYF.

The chain couples TRBV11-2 to TRBJ2-5; 11 bases are shared with TRBD1. This CDR3 has 17 residues. V dropped 1 base and J dropped 6; count of bases not matched to a gene: 10. Germline V gives CDR1 SGHAT, CDR2 FQNNGV. The DNA of the CDR3 is TGTGCCAGCAGCTTAGGCCCGGGACAGGGGGGTTCGAAGACCCAGTACTTC. The encoded protein is CASSLGPGQGGSKTQYF.

The chain's CDR3 is CASSLDRSTDTQYF. The DNA of the CDR3 is TGTGCCAGCAGTTTGGACAGGAGCACAGATACGCAGTATTTT. The chain is built from TRBV27 and TRBJ2-3; 7 nucleotides agree with TRBD1. This CDR3 is 14 amino acids long. After removal of 3 bases from V and 0 bases from J, the junction contained 0 bases not matched to a gene. Germline CDR1 MNHEY, CDR2 SMNVEV (reference sequence).

This clone appeared a few times. The V gene is TRBV7-6, the J gene TRBJ2-5, with D unresolved. CDR3 size: 14 residues. Germline values: CDR1 SGHVS, CDR2 FNYEAQ. V lost 5 bases to trimming and J lost 0 bases, with 10 bases between them. In DNA, the CDR3 is TGTGCCAGCAGCCGCTCGAGTAACCAAGAGACCCAGTACTTC. Translation gives CASSRSSNQETQYF.

This chain connects TRBV5-1 to TRBJ2-5; D is possibly TRBD1 (5 bases). Trimming removed 3 bases from V and 0 bases from J, with 9 bases in between. Germline CDR1 SGHRS, CDR2 YFSETQ. The CDR3 consists of 14 residues. DNA for the CDR3: TGCGCCAGCAGCTACAGGACGGACCAAGAGACCCAGTACTTC. Translated: CASSYRTDQETQYF.

The CDR3 coding sequence is TGTGCCAGCAGTCAACCCCGGACAGGAGAGAACACTGAAGCTTTCTTT. Translating it yields CASSQPRTGENTEAFF. V is TRBV28 and J is TRBJ1-1, with 7 bases identical to TRBD1. The CDR3 runs 16 residues. Looked up from germline, CDR1 is MDHEN and CDR2 is SYDVKM. The V gene end was trimmed by 5 bases and the J gene end by 1 base; junction bases not matched to a gene: 10. Complete variable domain (other parts from reference TRBV28 and TRBJ1-1): DVKVTQSSRYLVKRTGEKVFLECVQDMDHENMFWYRQDPGLGLRLIYFSYDVKMKEKGDIPEGYSVSREKKERFSLILESASTNQTSMYLCASSQPRTGENTEAFFGQGTRLTVV.

The chain carries TRBV7-9 and TRBJ1-4; TRBD1 matches at 7 bases. The CDR3 contains 14 residues. The V gene's germline CDR1 is SEHNR and CDR2 FQNEAQ (reference sequence). J lost 10 bases, V lost 3 bases, and 8 bases had no gene match. The CDR3 reads CASSFTGADGKLFF. The CDR3 DNA sequence: TGTGCCAGCAGCTTCACAGGGGCGGATGGAAAACTGTTTTTT.

The chain is built from TRBV28 and TRBJ2-7; D unresolved. V lost 5 bases to trimming and J lost 3 bases, with 5 bases between them. The length of the CDR3 is 11 residues. CDR1 MDHEN and CDR2 SYDVKM come from the germline V gene. CDR3 region: CASSPHYEQYF. CDR3 bases: TGTGCCAGCAGTCCCCACTACGAGCAGTACTTC.

The rearrangement joins TRBV28 to TRBJ1-1; 7 bases match TRBD1. Losses at the gene ends were 7 bases for V and 0 bases for J; bases not matched to a gene: 2. CDR1 and CDR2 from the germline V gene are MDHEN and SYDVKM. CDR3 size: 13 residues. The CDR3 DNA is TGTGCCAGCACGGGACAGATGAACACTGAAGCTTTCTTT. Its protein is CASTGQMNTEAFF.

V and J are TRBV7-2 and TRBJ2-2, with no clear D. The germline gives CDR1 SGHTA, CDR2 FQGNSA. V shed 9 bases and J shed 0 bases, with 14 bases lying between them. The CDR3 is 15 amino acids. CDR3 amino acids: CASQLKTANTGELFF. The CDR3 DNA sequence: TGTGCCAGTCAGCTAAAGACGGCGAACACCGGGGAGCTGTTTTTT.

The chain employs TRBV4-1 and TRBJ1-4; TRBD1 aligns across 8 bases. The germline V gene encodes CDR1 MGHRA and CDR2 YSYEKL. The CDR3 spans 16 residues. V gave up 0 bases and J gave up 7 bases; unmatched junction bases: 7. The CDR3 DNA reads as TGCGCCAGCAGCCAAGATCAGGACAGGGTGGCTGAAAAACTGTTTTTT. Its translation is CASSQDQDRVAEKLFF.

V gene TRBV5-1 combines with J gene TRBJ2-1, with TRBD1 matching over 9 bases. This CDR3 spans 15 amino acids. The germline gives CDR1 SGHRS, CDR2 YFSETQ. J lost 8 bases, V lost 3 bases, and 9 bases had no gene match. Here the CDR3 DNA reads TGCGCCAGCAGCTCAGGGACAGGGAGTGTGGATGAGCAGTTCTTC. Protein product: CASSSGTGSVDEQFF.